This T cell receptor beta chain comes out of a study of T-cell reconstitution after alpha-beta-depleted transplantation in children. Unique molecular identifiers were used to barcode this TCRbeta library. TCRdb analysed the PCR reads with MiXCR anew, one entry per CDR3 protein. The profile shows roughly 350,000 distinct CDR3 sequences, about a tenth of them singletons. The table lists this clonotype with a few counts. The CDR3 has 18 residues. The V end lost 0 bases, the J end lost 3 bases, and 18 bases lay between the germline ends. Germline V lookup: CDR1 MGHRA, CDR2 YSYEKL. The sequence came from a human donor who donated a stem cell graft to a child with acute lymphoblastic leukemia. This specimen was PBMCs from the stem cell graft donor, taken from the stem cell graft. This chain uses TRBV4-1 with TRBJ2-1; the D gene is possibly TRBD2 (6 bases). The CDR3 reads CASSQDPRTTDFYNEQFF. CDR3 coding DNA: TGCGCCAGCAGCCAAGATCCGCGGACTACGGATTTCTACAATGAGCAGTTCTTC.